These T cell receptor beta chains were read from a single sample in a study of beta chain features in type 1 diabetes. Clones were sequenced by immunoSEQ multiplex PCR, and TCRdb holds only the in-frame ones, with some missing. Among hundreds of thousands of clones listed, under 20% were seen once. Sequencing input: naive CD4+ T cells from blood. Receptors were obtained from a woman aged 18-29 years in good health. CDR3s include the opening cysteine and the closing phenylalanine or tryptophan. D genes are given only for firm matches. The listing skips clone size in some rows; elsewhere it reads once, few, many or a size class.

>few|.|TRBV5-6|TRBJ2-4
CASSLVMAKNIQYF
TGTGCCAGCAGCTTGGTTATGGCCAAAAACATTCAGTACTTC
>.|.|TRBV7-2|TRBJ2-7
CASSLGQSFGAYEQYF
TGTGCCAGCAGCTTAGGCCAGTCCTTCGGGGCCTACGAGCAGTACTTC
>.|.|TRBV7-9|TRBJ2-3
CASSLGRRSDTQYF
TGTGCCAGCAGCTTAGGGAGGCGATCAGATACGCAGTATTTT
>few|.|TRBV4-2|TRBJ2-3
CASSQVLVSDTQYF
TGTGCCAGCAGCCAAGTACTAGTTTCAGATACGCAGTATTTT
>.|TRBD1|TRBV7-2|TRBJ2-7
CASSIMAGTEAYEQYF
TGTGCCAGCAGCATCATGGCCGGGACAGAAGCCTACGAGCAGTACTTC
>.|.|TRBV7-3|TRBJ2-2
CASSLMVQSNTGELFF
TGTGCCAGCAGCTTAATGGTTCAGTCGAACACCGGGGAGCTGTTTTTT
>few|.|TRBV19|TRBJ1-5
CASSIRHRDQPQHF
TGTGCCAGTAGTATTAGGCATCGGGATCAGCCCCAGCATTTT
>once|.|TRBV11-2|TRBJ2-1
CASSLTPLPTSEQFF
TGTGCCAGCAGCTTAACTCCCCTCCCCACAAGTGAGCAGTTCTTC
>.|.|TRBV18|TRBJ2-3
CASSRDDGDTQYF
TGTGCCAGCTCACGGGACGATGGGGATACGCAGTATTTT
>few|.|TRBV5-6|TRBJ1-1
CASSRAKNTEAFF
TGTGCCAGCAGTAGGGCTAAGAACACTGAAGCTTTCTTT
>few|TRBD2|TRBV5-4|TRBJ2-2
CASSPLGREGRTGELFF
TGTGCCAGCAGCCCCCTCGGGCGGGAGGGCCGCACCGGGGAGCTGTTTTTT
>.|.|TRBV5-1|TRBJ2-1
CASSLDREDEQFF
TGCGCCAGCAGCTTGGACAGGGAGGATGAGCAGTTCTTC
>.|TRBD2|TRBV11-3|TRBJ2-1
CASAMTSGLEQFF
TGTGCCAGCGCCATGACTAGCGGGCTTGAGCAGTTCTTC
>few|.|TRBV7-6|TRBJ1-1
CASSLVGDYTEAFF
TGTGCCAGCAGCTTAGTTGGGGATTACACTGAAGCTTTCTTT
>.|.|TRBV6-1|TRBJ2-7
CASSRETAYEQYF
TGTGCCAGCAGCAGAGAGACAGCCTACGAGCAGTACTTC
>.|.|TRBV5-1|TRBJ2-1
CASSLLSQMGEQFF
TGCGCCAGCAGCTTGTTGAGTCAGATGGGTGAGCAGTTCTTC
>.|.|TRBV7-9|TRBJ2-3
CASSWSTDTQYF
TGTGCCAGCAGCTGGAGCACAGATACGCAGTATTTT
>few|.|TRBV6-5|TRBJ2-5
CASGRTYGQETQYF
TGTGCCAGCGGGCGTACCTACGGGCAAGAGACCCAGTACTTC
>few|.|TRBV5-1|TRBJ2-3
CASSLAGADTQYF
TGCGCCAGCAGCCTGGCTGGGGCAGATACGCAGTATTTT
>.|.|TRBV20-1|TRBJ1-5
CSAGDNQPQHF
TGCAGTGCCGGGGACAATCAGCCCCAGCATTTT
>.|.|TRBV29-1|TRBJ2-6
CSVRSSGANVLTF
TGCAGCGTCCGCAGCTCTGGGGCCAACGTCCTGACTTTC
>.|.|TRBV5-1|TRBJ1-3
CASSPLGTSGNTIYF
TGCGCCAGCAGTCCGTTGGGGACGTCTGGAAACACCATATATTTT
>few|.|TRBV6-5|TRBJ2-6
CASSYTGTGANVLTF
TGTGCCAGCAGTTATACAGGGACAGGGGCCAACGTCCTGACTTTC
>.|TRBD2|TRBV27|TRBJ2-7
CASSLSRSREGYEQYF
TGTGCCAGCAGTTTATCGCGATCACGGGAGGGCTACGAGCAGTACTTC
>few|TRBD2|TRBV19|TRBJ2-1
CASSIGGLAGFSEQFF
TGTGCCAGTAGTATAGGGGGACTAGCGGGATTTAGTGAGCAGTTCTTC
>.|.|TRBV6-5|TRBJ1-6
CASSTFSDNSPLHF
TGTGCCAGCAGTACGTTTTCTGATAATTCACCCCTCCACTTT
>few|.|TRBV10-3|TRBJ2-3
CAIKSWDASTDTQYF
TGTGCCATCAAATCGTGGGACGCCAGCACAGATACGCAGTATTTT
>.|.|TRBV5-1|TRBJ2-1
CASSAGQHSSYNEQFF
TGCGCCAGCAGCGCCGGACAGCACAGCTCCTACAATGAGCAGTTCTTC
>.|.|TRBV5-6|TRBJ1-6
CASSQIRNSPLHF
TGTGCCAGCAGCCAGATCCGGAATTCACCCCTCCACTTT